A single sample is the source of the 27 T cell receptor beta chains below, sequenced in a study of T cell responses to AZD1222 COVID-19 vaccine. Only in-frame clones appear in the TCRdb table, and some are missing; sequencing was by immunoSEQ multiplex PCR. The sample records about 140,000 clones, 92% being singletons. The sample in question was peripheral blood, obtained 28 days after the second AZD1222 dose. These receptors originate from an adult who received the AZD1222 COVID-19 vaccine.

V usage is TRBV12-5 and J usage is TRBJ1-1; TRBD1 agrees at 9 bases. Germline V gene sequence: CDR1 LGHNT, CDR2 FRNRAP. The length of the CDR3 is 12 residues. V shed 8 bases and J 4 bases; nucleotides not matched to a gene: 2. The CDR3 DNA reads TGTGCTAGTCCGACAGGGGGCACTGAAGCTTTCTTT. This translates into CASPTGGTEAFF.

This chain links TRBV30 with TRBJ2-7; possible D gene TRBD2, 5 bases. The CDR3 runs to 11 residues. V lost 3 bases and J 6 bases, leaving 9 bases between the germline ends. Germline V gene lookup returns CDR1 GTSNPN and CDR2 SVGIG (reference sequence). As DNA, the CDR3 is TGTGCCTGGAGGGCGGGTGCCGAGCAGTACTTC. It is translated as CAWRAGAEQYF.

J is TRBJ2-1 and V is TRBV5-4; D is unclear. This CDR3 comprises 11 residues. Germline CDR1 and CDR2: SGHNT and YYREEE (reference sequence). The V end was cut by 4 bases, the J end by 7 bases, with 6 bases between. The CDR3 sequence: CASSVMNEQFF. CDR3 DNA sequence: TGTGCCAGCAGCGTTATGAATGAGCAGTTCTTC.

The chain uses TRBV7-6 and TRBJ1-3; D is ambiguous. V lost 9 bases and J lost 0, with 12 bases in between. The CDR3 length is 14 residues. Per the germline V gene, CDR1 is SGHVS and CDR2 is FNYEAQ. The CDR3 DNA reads TGTGCCAGTGCCTCCCTCAACTCTGGAAACACCATATATTTT. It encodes CASASLNSGNTIYF.

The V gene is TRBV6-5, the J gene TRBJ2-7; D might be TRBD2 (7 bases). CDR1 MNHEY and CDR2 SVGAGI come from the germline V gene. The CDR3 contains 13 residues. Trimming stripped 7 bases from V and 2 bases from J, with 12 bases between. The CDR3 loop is CASKEGGPYEQYF. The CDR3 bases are TGTGCCAGCAAGGAGGGGGGGCCCTACGAGCAGTACTTC.

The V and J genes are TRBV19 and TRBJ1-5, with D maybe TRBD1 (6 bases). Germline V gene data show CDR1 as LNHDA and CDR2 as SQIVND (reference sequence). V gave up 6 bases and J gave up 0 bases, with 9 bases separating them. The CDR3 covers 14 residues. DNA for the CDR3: TGTGCCAGTAGGAAGGGGGATAGCAATCAGCCCCAGCATTTT. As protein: CASRKGDSNQPQHF.

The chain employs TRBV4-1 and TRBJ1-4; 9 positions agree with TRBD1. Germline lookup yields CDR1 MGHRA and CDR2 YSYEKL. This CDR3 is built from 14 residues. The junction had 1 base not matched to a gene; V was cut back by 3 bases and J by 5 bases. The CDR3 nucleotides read TGCGCCAGCAGCCATGGGACAGGGAATGAAAAACTGTTTTTT. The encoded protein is CASSHGTGNEKLFF.

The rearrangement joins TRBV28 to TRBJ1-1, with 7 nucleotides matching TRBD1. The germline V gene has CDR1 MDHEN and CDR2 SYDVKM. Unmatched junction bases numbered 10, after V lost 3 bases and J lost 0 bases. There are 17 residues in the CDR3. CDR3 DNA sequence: TGTGCCAGCAGTTTTGCCCGGGGCAGGGGGTTGAACACTGAAGCTTTCTTT. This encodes CASSFARGRGLNTEAFF.

In DNA form, the CDR3 reads TGTGCCAGCAGACCGAGAGGGAATGAAAAACTGTTTTTT. As protein: CASRPRGNEKLFF. The chain couples TRBV7-9 to TRBJ1-4; D gene unclear. Germline assignment: CDR1 SEHNR and CDR2 FQNEAQ (reference sequence). The CDR3 loop spans 13 amino acids. V lost 6 bases and J lost 5, with 10 bases in between.

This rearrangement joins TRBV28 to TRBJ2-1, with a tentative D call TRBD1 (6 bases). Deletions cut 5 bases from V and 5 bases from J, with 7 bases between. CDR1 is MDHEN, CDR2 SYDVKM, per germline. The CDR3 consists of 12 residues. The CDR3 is CASSPGDNEQFF. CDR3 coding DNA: TGTGCCAGCAGTCCAGGGGACAATGAGCAGTTCTTC.

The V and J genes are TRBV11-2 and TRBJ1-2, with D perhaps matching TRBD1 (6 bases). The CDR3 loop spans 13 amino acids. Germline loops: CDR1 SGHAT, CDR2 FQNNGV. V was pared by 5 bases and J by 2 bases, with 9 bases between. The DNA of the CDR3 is TGTGCCAGCAGCGAGGGGACAAACTATGGCTACACCTTC. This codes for CASSEGTNYGYTF.

The CDR3 region has the DNA TGCGCCAGCAGCTTAACTAGCGGGAGGGTCGAGCAGTACTTC. This sequence encodes CASSLTSGRVEQYF. The rearrangement links TRBV5-1 to TRBJ2-7, with 13 bases matching TRBD2. The CDR3 totals 14 residues. Germline V CDR1 and CDR2: SGHRS, YFSETQ. Trimming took 2 bases from V and 6 from J; bases not matched to a gene: 2.

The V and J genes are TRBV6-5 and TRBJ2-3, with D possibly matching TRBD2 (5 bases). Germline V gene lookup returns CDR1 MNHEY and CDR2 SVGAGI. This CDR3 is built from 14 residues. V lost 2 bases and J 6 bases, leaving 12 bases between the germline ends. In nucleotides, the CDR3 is TGTGCCAGCAGTTACGCGGGCATAGGGGATACGCAGTATTTT. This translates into CASSYAGIGDTQYF.

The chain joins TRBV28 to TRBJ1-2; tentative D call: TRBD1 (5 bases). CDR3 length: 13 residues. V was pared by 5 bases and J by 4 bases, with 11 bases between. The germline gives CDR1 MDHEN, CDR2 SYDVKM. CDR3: CASSMGVAYGYTF. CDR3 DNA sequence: TGTGCCAGCAGTATGGGGGTGGCCTATGGCTACACCTTC.

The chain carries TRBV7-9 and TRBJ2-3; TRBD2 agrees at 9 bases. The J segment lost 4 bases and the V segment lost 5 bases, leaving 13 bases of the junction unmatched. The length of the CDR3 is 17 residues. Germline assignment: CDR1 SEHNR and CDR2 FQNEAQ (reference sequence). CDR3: CASSPGKTSGEADTQYF. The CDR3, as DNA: TGTGCCAGCAGCCCAGGGAAGACTAGCGGAGAAGCAGATACGCAGTATTTT. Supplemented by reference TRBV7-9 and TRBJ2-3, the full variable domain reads DTGVSQNPRHKITKRGQNVTFRCDPISEHNRLYWYRQTLGQGPEFLTYFQNEAQLEKSRLLSDRFSAERPKGSFSTLEIQRTEQGDSAMYLCASSPGKTSGEADTQYFGPGTRLTVL.

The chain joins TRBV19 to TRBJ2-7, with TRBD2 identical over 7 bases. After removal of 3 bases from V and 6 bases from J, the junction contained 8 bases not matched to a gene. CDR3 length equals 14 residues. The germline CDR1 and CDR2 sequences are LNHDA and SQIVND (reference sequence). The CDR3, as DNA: TGTGCCAGTAGTATCGGGGGGAGTAGGACCGAGCAGTACTTC. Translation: CASSIGGSRTEQYF.

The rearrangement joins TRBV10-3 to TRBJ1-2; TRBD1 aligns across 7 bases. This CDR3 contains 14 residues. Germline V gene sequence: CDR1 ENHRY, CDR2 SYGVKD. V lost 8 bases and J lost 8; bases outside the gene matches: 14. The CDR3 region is CAIASQGRGDGYTF. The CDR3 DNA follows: TGTGCCATCGCGTCACAGGGGAGGGGGGACGGCTACACCTTC.

The chain's CDR3 is CASSTGTPRERYTF. The CDR3 DNA reads TGTGCCAGCAGCACCGGGACGCCTAGAGAGCGCTACACCTTC. J is TRBJ1-2 and V is TRBV28; weak D call: TRBD1 (5 bases). The V gene lost 6 bases and the J gene lost 9 bases, with 20 bases spanning the gap. This CDR3 spans 14 amino acids. From germline, CDR1 is MDHEN and CDR2 SYDVKM.

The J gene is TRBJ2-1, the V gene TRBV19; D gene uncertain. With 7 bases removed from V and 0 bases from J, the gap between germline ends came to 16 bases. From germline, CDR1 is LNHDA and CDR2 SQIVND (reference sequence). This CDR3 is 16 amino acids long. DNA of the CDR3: TGTGCCAGTACCGCCGCCGGGCCAGTCTCCTACAATGAGCAGTTCTTC. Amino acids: CASTAAGPVSYNEQFF.

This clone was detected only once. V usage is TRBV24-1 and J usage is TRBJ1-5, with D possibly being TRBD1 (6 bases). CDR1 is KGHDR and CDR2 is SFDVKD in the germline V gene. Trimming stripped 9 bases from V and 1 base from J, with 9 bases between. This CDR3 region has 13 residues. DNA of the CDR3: TGTGCCACCCGGGGGACAAGCAATCAGCCCCAGCATTTT. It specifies CATRGTSNQPQHF.

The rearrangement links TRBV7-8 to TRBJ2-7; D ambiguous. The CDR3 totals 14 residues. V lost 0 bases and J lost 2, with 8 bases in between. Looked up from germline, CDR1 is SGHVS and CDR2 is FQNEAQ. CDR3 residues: CASSLARNAYEQYF. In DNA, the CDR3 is TGTGCCAGCAGCTTAGCCAGGAATGCCTACGAGCAGTACTTC.

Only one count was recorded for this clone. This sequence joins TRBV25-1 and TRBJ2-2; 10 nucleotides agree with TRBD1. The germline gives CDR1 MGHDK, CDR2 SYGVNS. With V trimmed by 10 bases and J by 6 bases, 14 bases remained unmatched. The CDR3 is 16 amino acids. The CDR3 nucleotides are TGTGCCACCAAAACGGTCGGGACAGGGGCCTCCGGGGAGCTGTTTTTT. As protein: CATKTVGTGASGELFF.

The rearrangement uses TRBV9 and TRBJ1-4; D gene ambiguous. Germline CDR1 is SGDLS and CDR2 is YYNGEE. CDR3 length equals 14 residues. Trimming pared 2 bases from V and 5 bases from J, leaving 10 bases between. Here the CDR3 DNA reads TGTGCCAGCAGCGTGTCAGGAAAAAATGAAAAACTGTTTTTT. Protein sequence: CASSVSGKNEKLFF. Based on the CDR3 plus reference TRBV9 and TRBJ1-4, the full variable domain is DSGVTQTPKHLITATGQRVTLRCSPRSGDLSVYWYQQSLDQGLQFLIQYYNGEERAKGNILERFSAQQFPDLHSELNLSSLELGDSALYFCASSVSGKNEKLFFGSGTQLSVL.

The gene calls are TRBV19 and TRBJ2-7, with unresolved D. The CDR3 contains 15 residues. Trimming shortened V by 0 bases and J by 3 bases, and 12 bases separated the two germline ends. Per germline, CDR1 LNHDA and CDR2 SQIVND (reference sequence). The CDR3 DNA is TGTGCCAGTAGTATAGATCAACCGGGTGTCTACGAGCAGTACTTC. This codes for CASSIDQPGVYEQYF.

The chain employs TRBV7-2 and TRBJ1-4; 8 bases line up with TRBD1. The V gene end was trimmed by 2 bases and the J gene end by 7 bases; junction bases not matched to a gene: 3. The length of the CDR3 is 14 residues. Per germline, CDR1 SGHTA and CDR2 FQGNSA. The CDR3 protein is CASSLRQGAEKLFF. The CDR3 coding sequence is TGTGCCAGCAGCTTACGGCAGGGGGCTGAAAAACTGTTTTTT. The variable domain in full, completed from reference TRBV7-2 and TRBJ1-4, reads GAGVSQSPSNKVTEKGKDVELRCDPISGHTALYWYRQSLGQGLEFLIYFQGNSAPDKSGLPSDRFSAERTGGSVSTLTIQRTQQEDSAVYLCASSLRQGAEKLFFGSGTQLSVL.

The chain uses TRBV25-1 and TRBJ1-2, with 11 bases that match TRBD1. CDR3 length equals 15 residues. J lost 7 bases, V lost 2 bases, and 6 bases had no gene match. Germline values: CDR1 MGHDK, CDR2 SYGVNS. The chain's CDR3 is CASSEAQGQGAGYTF. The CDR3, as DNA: TGTGCCAGCAGTGAAGCCCAAGGACAGGGGGCTGGCTACACCTTC.

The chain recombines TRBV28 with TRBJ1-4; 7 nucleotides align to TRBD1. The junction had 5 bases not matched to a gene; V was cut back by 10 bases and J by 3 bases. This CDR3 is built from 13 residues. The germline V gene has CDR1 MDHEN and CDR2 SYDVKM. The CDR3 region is CAMRDSSNEKLFF. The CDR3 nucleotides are TGTGCCATGAGGGACAGTTCTAATGAAAAACTGTTTTTT.